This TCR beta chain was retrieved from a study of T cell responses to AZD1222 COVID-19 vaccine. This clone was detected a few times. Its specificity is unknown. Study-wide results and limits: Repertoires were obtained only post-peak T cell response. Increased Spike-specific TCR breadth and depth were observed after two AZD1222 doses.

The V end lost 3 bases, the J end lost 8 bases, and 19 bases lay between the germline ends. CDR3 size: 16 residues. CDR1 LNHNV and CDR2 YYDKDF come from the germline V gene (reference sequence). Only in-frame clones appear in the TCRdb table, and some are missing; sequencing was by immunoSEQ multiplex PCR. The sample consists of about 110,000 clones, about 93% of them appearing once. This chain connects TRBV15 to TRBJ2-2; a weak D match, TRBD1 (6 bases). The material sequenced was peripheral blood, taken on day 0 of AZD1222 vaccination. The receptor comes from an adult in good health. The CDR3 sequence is CATSSSGDMDRGELFF. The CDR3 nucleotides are TGTGCCACCAGCAGTAGTGGGGACATGGACCGGGGGGAGCTGTTTTTT.